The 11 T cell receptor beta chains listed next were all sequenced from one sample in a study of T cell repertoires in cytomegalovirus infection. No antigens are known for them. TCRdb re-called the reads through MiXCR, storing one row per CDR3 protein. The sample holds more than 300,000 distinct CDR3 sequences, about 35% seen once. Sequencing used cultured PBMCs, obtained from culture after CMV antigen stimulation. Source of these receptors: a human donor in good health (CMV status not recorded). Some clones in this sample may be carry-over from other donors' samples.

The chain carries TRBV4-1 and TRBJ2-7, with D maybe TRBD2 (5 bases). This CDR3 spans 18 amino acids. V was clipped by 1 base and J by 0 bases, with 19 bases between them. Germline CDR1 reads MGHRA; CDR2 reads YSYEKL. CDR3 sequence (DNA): TGCGCCAGCAGCCAAGCCCAGCCGGGGAGCGGTAGCTCCTACGAGCAGTACTTC. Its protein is CASSQAQPGSGSSYEQYF.

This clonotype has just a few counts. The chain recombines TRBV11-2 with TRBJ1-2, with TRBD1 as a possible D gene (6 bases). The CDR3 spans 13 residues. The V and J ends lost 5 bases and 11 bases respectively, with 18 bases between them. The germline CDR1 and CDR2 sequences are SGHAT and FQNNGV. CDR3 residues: CASSTDRTERYTF. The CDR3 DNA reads TGTGCCAGCAGCACTGACAGGACGGAGAGGTACACCTTC.

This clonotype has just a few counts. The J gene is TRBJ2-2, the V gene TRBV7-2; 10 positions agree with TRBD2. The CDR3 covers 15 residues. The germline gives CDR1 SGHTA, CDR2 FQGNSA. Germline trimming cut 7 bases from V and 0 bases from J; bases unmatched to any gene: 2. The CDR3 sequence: CASNGLAANTGELFF. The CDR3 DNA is TGTGCCAGCAACGGACTAGCGGCGAACACCGGGGAGCTGTTTTTT.

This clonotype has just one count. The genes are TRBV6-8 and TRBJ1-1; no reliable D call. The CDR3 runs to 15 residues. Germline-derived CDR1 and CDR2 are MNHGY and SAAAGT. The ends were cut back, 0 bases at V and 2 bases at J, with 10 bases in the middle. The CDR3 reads CASSYSSGRNTEAFF. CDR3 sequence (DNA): TGTGCCAGCAGTTACTCGTCTGGGCGAAACACTGAAGCTTTCTTT.

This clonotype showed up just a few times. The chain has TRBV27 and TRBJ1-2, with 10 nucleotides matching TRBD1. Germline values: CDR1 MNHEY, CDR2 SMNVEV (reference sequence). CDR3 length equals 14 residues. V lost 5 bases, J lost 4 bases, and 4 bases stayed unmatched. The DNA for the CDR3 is TGTGCCAGCAGTGTAGACAGGGGGCTCTATGGCTACACCTTC. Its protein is CASSVDRGLYGYTF.

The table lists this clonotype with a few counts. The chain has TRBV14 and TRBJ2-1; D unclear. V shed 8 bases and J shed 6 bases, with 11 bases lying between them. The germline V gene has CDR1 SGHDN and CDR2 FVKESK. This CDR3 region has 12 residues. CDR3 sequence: CASGRSSNEQFF. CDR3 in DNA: TGTGCCAGCGGCCGCAGTTCCAATGAGCAGTTCTTC.

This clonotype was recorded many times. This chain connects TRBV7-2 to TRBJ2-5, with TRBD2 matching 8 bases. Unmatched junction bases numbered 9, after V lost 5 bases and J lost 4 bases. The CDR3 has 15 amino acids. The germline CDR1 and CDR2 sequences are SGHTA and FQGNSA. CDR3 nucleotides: TGTGCCAGCAGCCTCCAAGCGGGAGCGGGAGAGACCCAGTACTTC. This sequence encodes CASSLQAGAGETQYF.

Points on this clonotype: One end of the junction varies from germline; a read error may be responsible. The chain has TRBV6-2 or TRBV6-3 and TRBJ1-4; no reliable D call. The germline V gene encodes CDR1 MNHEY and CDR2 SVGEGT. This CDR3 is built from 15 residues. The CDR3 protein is CASRPLEGERGKTVF. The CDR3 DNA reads TGTGCCAGCAGACCACTCGAGGGAGAGAGAGGAAAAACTGTTTTT.

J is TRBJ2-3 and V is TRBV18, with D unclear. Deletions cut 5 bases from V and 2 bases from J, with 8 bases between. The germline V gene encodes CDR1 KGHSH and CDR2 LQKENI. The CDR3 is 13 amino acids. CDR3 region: CASSEANTDTQYF. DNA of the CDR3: TGTGCCAGCTCAGAGGCGAACACAGATACGCAGTATTTT. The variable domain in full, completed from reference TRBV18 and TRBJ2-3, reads NAGVMQNPRHLVRRRGQEARLRCSPMKGHSHVYWYRQLPEEGLKFMVYLQKENIIDESGMPKERFSAEFPKEGPSILRIQQVVRGDSAAYFCASSEANTDTQYFGPGTRLTVL.

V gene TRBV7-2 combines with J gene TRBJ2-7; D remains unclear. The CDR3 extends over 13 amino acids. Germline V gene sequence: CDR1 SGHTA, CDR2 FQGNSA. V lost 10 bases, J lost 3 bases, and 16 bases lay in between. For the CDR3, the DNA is TGTGCCACCGCCACGCAATACTTCTACGAGCAGTACTTC. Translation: CATATQYFYEQYF.

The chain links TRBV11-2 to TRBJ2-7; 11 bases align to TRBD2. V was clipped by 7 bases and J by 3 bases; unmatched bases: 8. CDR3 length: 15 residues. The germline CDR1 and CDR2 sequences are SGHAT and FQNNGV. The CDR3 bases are TGTGCCAGCACCCCGGGACTAGCGGAGGGCTACGAGCAGTACTTC. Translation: CASTPGLAEGYEQYF.